The rows below give T cell receptor beta chains drawn from one sample of a study of blood T cell repertoires in COVID-19. Clones were sequenced by immunoSEQ multiplex PCR, and TCRdb holds only the in-frame ones, with some missing. This sample yields some 80,000 clones, of which about 90% are seen a single time; roughly 2.5% belongs to the top ten. The specimen was peripheral blood. These receptors were taken from a human donor in a cohort sampled during active COVID-19. Both conserved end residues are part of each CDR3. D genes are given only for firm matches. Clone size is not always given. Where it is, it says once, few, many or a class for expanded clones.

.,TRBV4-3,TRBJ2-2,.,TGCGCCAGCAGCCAAGCCCCGAGGACCGGGGAGCTGTTTTTT,CASSQAPRTGELFF
.,TRBV15,TRBJ2-3,.,TGTGCCACCAGCAGAGCCCCGCAGGGGAAACTCACAGATACGCAGTATTTT,CATSRAPQGKLTDTQYF
.,TRBV27,TRBJ2-5,.,TGTGCCAGCAAAAGCACAGGGAACCAAGAGACCCAGTACTTC,CASKSTGNQETQYF
.,TRBV6-1,TRBJ2-3,TRBD1,TGTGCCAGCAGTGAGCTGGGACAGGGCATAGGCACAGATACGCAGTATTTT,CASSELGQGIGTDTQYF
.,TRBV9,TRBJ2-1,.,TGTGCCAGCAGCTTTAGCGGGGACAGCTCCTACAATGAGCAGTTCTTC,CASSFSGDSSYNEQFF
.,TRBV4-2,TRBJ1-6,TRBD1,TGTGCCAGCAGCCCAGGGACAGGGAACAATTCACCCCTCCACTTT,CASSPGTGNNSPLHF
.,TRBV27,TRBJ1-6,.,TGTGCCAGCAGTGCCTGGTCAGGGGCAGGTTCACCCCTCCACTTT,CASSAWSGAGSPLHF
.,TRBV14,TRBJ1-2,TRBD1,TGTGCCAGCAGCCAGCAAACGGGACAGGGCTATGGCTACACCTTC,CASSQQTGQGYGYTF
.,TRBV6-2/TRBV6-3,TRBJ1-5,TRBD1,TGTGCCAGCAGTACGGGACAGGGTGGGAATCAGCCCCAGCATTTT,CASSTGQGGNQPQHF
.,TRBV7-9,TRBJ2-3,TRBD2,TGTGCCAGCAGCTTAGCGCTGGCTAGCGGGAGCACAGATACGCAGTATTTT,CASSLALASGSTDTQYF
.,TRBV7-8,TRBJ2-5,TRBD2,TGTGCCAGCAGCGCCGGGACTAGCGGGGGGATTTACCAAGAGACCCAGTACTTC,CASSAGTSGGIYQETQYF
.,TRBV27,TRBJ2-3,.,TGTGCCAGCAGTTCGGGACTCCCTAGCACAGATACGCAGTATTTT,CASSSGLPSTDTQYF
.,TRBV7-3,TRBJ2-7,.,TGTGCCAGCAGCTTAACTAGCTGGCCTACCGAGCAGTACTTC,CASSLTSWPTEQYF
.,TRBV5-1,TRBJ2-5,.,TGCGCCAGCAGCTTGGAACAGGTACAAGAGACCCAGTACTTC,CASSLEQVQETQYF
.,TRBV3-1/TRBV3-2,TRBJ2-1,TRBD2,TGTGCCAGCAGCCTTGCGCGGTGGACTAGCGGGAGCTACAATGAGCAGTTCTTC,CASSLARWTSGSYNEQFF
.,TRBV6-5,TRBJ2-5,TRBD1,TGTGCCAGCAGGCGGGACAGGGGCGCCCAAGAGACCCAGTACTTC,CASRRDRGAQETQYF
.,TRBV18,TRBJ1-6,.,TGTGCCAGCTCACTAGGACAATCCGGGAATTCACCCCTCCACTTT,CASSLGQSGNSPLHF
.,TRBV15,TRBJ1-2,.,TGTGCCACCCAACCGGGCGGGAGGTCGGCTAACTATGGCTACACCTTC,CATQPGGRSANYGYTF
.,TRBV7-9,TRBJ1-1,.,TGTGCCAGCAGCTCGCTATACACTGAAGCTTTCTTT,CASSSLYTEAFF
.,TRBV14,TRBJ2-7,.,TGTGCCAGCAGCCTGAGTGGCGGCTCCTACGAGCAGTACTTC,CASSLSGGSYEQYF
.,TRBV30,TRBJ2-3,TRBD2,TGTGCCTGGAGTGTACTAGGGACTACACGCACAGATACGCAGTATTTT,CAWSVLGTTRTDTQYF
.,TRBV6-5,TRBJ2-1,TRBD2,TGTGCCGGAAGGGGAGCGGGGGGGAAGAACAATGAGCAGTTCTTC,CAGRGAGGKNNEQFF
.,TRBV4-1,TRBJ2-5,TRBD2,TGCGCCAGCAGCAAAGAGTGGGCTAGCGGGCAAGAGACCCAGTACTTC,CASSKEWASGQETQYF
few,TRBV27,TRBJ2-1,.,TGTGCCAGCAGTTTATCGATTAACAGGGTTAAAGATGAGCAGTTCTTC,CASSLSINRVKDEQFF
.,TRBV20-1,TRBJ2-5,.,TGCAGTGCTAGGGAGGGGCTGACCCAGTACTTC,CSAREGLTQYF
.,TRBV28,TRBJ2-7,TRBD2,TGTGCCAGCAGTTTAGTCGTACTAGCGGGTAACTACGAGCAGTACTTC,CASSLVVLAGNYEQYF
.,TRBV7-2,TRBJ2-7,.,TGTGCCAGCAGCTTGGGAGCGCGGAGTCGCGAGCAGTACTTC,CASSLGARSREQYF
.,TRBV5-4,TRBJ2-5,TRBD2,TGTGCCAGCAGCTTAACTAGCGGGACCCAAGAGACCCAGTACTTC,CASSLTSGTQETQYF
once,TRBV18,TRBJ1-2,.,TGTGCCAGCTCACCAGGGAGCAGCTATGGCTACACCTTC,CASSPGSSYGYTF
.,TRBV7-2,TRBJ2-3,.,TGTGCCAGCAGCTTTCGAGGCACAGATACGCAGTATTTT,CASSFRGTDTQYF
.,TRBV7-9,TRBJ2-2,TRBD2,TGTGCCAGCGGGGGGGTAGCGATAGACACCGGGGAGCTGTTTTTT,CASGGVAIDTGELFF
.,TRBV15,TRBJ2-5,TRBD2,TGTGCCACCAGCAGAGTGTCGGGGGGGGAAGAGACCCAGTACTTC,CATSRVSGGEETQYF
.,TRBV6-5,TRBJ1-2,.,TGTGCCAGCAGTTACGAGGGCGGGCATGGCTACACCTTC,CASSYEGGHGYTF
.,TRBV5-4,TRBJ1-1,.,TGTGCCAGCAGCTTGCCGGGAGAGGGAGGAAACACTGAAGCTTTCTTT,CASSLPGEGGNTEAFF
.,TRBV19,TRBJ2-1,.,TGTGCCAGTAGTATCCGATTGAGCTCCTACAATGAGCAGTTCTTC,CASSIRLSSYNEQFF
.,TRBV9,TRBJ2-7,TRBD2,TGTGCCAGCAGCGGAGGGGTCCGGCCGGGACTAGCGGGGGAGGAGCAGTACTTC,CASSGGVRPGLAGEEQYF
.,TRBV5-4,TRBJ2-7,.,TGTGCCAGCAGCTTGAATGGAGGGCGCTCCTACGAGCAGTACTTC,CASSLNGGRSYEQYF